This T cell receptor beta chain appears in the sequencing data of a study of HIV-infected patients and healthy controls. Comment on this clonotype: The antigen remains unidentified.

No cell fractionation was done, so the repertoire covers all unsorted peripheral blood T cells. Study-wide points: Compared with healthy controls, HIV-infected patients showed less CDR3 sharing between individuals. Significantly higher mean Gini indices appeared in HIV-infected repertoires, possibly reflecting oligoclonality.

Reverse transcription used about 500 ng RNA and constant-region primers for alpha and beta. Using multiplexing indices, alpha and beta chain libraries were generated apart by chain-specific third strand synthesis. TCRdb passed the 5' RACE reads through MiXCR, listing each CDR3 protein once. The table lists some 13,000 distinct CDR3 sequences, 11% of them singletons. This clonotype was obtained from an adult in good health. Sequenced material: blood.

In nucleotides, the CDR3 is TGTGCCAGCAAAGGGGGGGGCTGGAGCGGCTACACCTTC. This sequence encodes CASKGGGWSGYTF. The chain carries TRBV27 and TRBJ1-2; TRBD1 might be the D (6 bases). Germline values: CDR1 MNHEY, CDR2 SMNVEV (reference sequence). The V and J ends lost 7 bases and 8 bases respectively, with 17 bases between them. This CDR3 is built from 13 residues.